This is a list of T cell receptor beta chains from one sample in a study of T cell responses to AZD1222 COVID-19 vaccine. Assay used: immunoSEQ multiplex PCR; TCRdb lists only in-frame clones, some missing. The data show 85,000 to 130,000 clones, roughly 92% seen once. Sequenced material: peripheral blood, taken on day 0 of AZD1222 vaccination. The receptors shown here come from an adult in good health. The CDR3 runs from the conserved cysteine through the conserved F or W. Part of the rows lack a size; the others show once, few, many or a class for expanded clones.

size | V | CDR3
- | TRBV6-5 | CASSPTGGREKLFF
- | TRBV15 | CATSREESLYGYTF
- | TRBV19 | CASTKTSGTKEQFF
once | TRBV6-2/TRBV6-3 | CASSYDRAYEQYF
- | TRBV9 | CASSPIAQGNTIYF
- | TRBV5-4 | CASSLAPSGGSNEQFF
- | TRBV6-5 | CASSYGSAGTGEAFF
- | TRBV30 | CAWSLGSASYEQYF
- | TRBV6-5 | CASTPALRHEQFF
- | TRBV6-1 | CASSEARTSGSRGYEQYF
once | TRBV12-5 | CASVTDRPGAGELFF
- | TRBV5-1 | CASSLPSGKLHYEQYF
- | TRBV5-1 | CASSFLASVTDTQYF
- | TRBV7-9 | CASSWDSSPGYTF
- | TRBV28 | CASWLYGQPQHF
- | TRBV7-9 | CASSVERGDEKLFF
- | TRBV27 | CASTPLYRGETQYF
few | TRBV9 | CASSKSGGDEQFF
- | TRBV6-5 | CASSYSSTSGYNEQFF
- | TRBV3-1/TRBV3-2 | CASSQQGSGELFF
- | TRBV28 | CASSFPGDYGYTF
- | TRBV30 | CAWNAFGEQYF
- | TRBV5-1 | CASSPPLTGVVGELFF
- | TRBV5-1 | CASSFASDQQVAPETYEQYF
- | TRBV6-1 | CASSEVDVQKLFF
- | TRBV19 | CASKSYGDRGRDYGYTF
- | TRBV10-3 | CAISDHGSEPQHF
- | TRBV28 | CASSIYRGAYEQYF
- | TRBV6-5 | CASAKDPTDTQYF
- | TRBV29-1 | CSVRAYNEQFF
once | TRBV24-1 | CATRTLSGASYEQYF
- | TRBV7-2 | CASSLTSGREITGELFF
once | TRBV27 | CASSLLGAETQYF
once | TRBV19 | CASRDRIGTNYGYTF